Here is one TCR beta chain with its context. The antigen remains unidentified. The length of the CDR3 is 16 residues. With V trimmed by 1 base and J by 4 bases, 3 bases remained unmatched. Per the germline V gene, CDR1 is SGHRS and CDR2 is YFSETQ. The sample belongs to a study of shared clonotypes between healthy human individuals. General study results and limits: Estimated richness was generally greater in naive than memory subsets.

In the source study's methods: With immunoSEQ giving junction-only sequences and no quality scores, filtering differed. Using immunoSEQ multiplex PCR, the repertoire was profiled, and TCRdb retains in-frame clones only, with some absent. That table supplies the V and J calls and clone size; D and trimming were determined from the DNA. This table has about 1.1 million clones, around three quarters appearing once. The gene calls are TRBV5-1 and TRBJ2-1, with 12 bases lining up with TRBD2. This TCR was recovered from a man aged 18 to 35 in good health. Some clones in this sample may be carry-over from other donors' samples. The material sequenced was memory CD4+ T cells from PBMCs. Stated subset: CD45RA-negative fraction. The CDR3 DNA is TGCGCCAGCAGCTTGTTGACTAGCGGGGGATACAATGAGCAGTTCTTC. The encoded protein is CASSLLTSGGYNEQFF.